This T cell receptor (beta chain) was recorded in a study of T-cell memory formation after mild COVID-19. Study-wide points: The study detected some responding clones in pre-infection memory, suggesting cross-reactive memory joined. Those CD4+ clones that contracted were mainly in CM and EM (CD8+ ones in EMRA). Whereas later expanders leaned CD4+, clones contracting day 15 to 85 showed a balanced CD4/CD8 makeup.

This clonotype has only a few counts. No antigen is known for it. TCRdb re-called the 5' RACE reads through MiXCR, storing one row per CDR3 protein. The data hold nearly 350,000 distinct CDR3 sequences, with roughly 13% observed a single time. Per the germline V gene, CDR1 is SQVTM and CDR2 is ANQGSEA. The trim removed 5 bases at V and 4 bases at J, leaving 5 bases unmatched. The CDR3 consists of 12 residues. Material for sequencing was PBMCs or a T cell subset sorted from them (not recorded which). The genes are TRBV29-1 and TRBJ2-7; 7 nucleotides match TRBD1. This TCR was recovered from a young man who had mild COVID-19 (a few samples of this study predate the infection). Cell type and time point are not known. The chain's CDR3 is CSVRQGLYEQYF. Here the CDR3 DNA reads TGCAGCGTTCGACAGGGTTTATACGAGCAGTACTTC.